This TCR beta chain stems from a study of cytomegalovirus exposure and HLA in healthy donors. Points from the study as a whole: Per published reports, the classifier diagnosed cytomegalovirus status with high specificity and sensitivity. First-cohort TCR clusters were later found to tend to co-occur in the approximately 120 validation repertoires. The authors enumerated 164 TCR beta chains as linked to cytomegalovirus.

With regard to this clone: Its antigen is currently unknown.

The table came from immunoSEQ multiplex PCR; TCRdb's copy has only in-frame clones and leaves some out. The sample includes 65,000 or so clones, about 91% of them seen just once. V was trimmed by 1 base and J by 5 bases, leaving 15 bases between them. Per germline, CDR1 LGHNA and CDR2 YSLEER. This CDR3 is 15 amino acids long. The chain has TRBV4-3 and TRBJ2-7, with D tentatively TRBD1 (6 bases). This sequence originates from a woman younger than 30 in good health and CMV-seronegative. The specimen sequenced was PBMCs. CDR3 coding DNA: TGCGCCAGCAGCCAAGCTCAAGGGGGTCGCGACGAGCAGTACTTC. Residues: CASSQAQGGRDEQYF.